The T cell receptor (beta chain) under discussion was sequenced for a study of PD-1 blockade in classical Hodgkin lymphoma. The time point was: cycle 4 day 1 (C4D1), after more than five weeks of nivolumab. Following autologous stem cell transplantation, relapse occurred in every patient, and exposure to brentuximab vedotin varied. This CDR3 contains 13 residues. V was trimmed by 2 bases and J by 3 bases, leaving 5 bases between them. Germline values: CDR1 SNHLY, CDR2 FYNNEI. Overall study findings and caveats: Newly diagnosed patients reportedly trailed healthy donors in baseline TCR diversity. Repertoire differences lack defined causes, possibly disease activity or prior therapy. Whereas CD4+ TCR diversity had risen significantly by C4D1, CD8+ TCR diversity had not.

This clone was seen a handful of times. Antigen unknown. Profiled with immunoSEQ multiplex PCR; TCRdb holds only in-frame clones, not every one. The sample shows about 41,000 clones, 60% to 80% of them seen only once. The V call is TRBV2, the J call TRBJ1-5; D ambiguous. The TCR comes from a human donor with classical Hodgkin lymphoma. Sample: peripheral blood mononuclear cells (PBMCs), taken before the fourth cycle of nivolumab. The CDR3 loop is CASSEPDNQPQHF. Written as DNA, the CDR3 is TGTGCCAGCAGTGAACCAGACAATCAGCCCCAGCATTTT.